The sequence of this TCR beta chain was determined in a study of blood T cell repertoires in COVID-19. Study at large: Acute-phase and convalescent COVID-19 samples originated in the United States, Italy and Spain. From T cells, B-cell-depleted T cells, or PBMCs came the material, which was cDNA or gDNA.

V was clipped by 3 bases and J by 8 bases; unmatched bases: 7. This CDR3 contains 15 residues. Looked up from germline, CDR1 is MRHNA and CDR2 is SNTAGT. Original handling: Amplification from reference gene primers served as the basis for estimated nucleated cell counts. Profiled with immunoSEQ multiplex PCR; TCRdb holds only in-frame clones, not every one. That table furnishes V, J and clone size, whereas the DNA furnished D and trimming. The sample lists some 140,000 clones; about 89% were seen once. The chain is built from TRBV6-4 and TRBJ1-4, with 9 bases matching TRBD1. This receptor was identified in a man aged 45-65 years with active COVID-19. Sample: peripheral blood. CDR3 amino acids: CASSETGGRGEKLFF. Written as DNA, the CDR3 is TGTGCCAGCAGTGAGACAGGGGGGCGGGGAGAAAAACTGTTTTTT.